Following are 26 T cell receptor beta chains from one sample sequenced in a study of Ad26.COV2.S vaccination and SARS-CoV-2 variants. Only in-frame clones appear in the TCRdb table, and some are missing; sequencing was by immunoSEQ multiplex PCR. The table has about 680,000 clones, 89% seen once; the top ten hold over 1.3%. Indicated treatment: roughly 20 received Ad26.COV2.S at low or high dose, single or two shots; several received placebo; per-sample allocation not given. Sampling occurred on day 63 after the first vaccine or placebo injection. The sample consisted of peripheral blood, taken in a trial of Ad26.COV2.S vaccine versus placebo. The receptors were sampled from a person aged 18-60 years who received the Ad26.COV2.S COVID-19 vaccine or a placebo.

This clone was seen a handful of times. V is TRBV6-5 and J is TRBJ2-1, with D unclear. This CDR3 is 13 amino acids long. Trimming removed 7 bases from V and 8 bases from J, with 15 bases in between. Germline V gene lookup returns CDR1 MNHEY and CDR2 SVGAGI. The CDR3 coding sequence is TGTGCCAGCACCCTCGACCAAGCCCATGAGCAGTTCTTC. Translated: CASTLDQAHEQFF.

The rearrangement uses TRBV7-9 and TRBJ1-2; D unclear. Germline-derived CDR1 and CDR2 are SEHNR and FQNEAQ (reference sequence). V dropped 2 bases and J dropped 0 bases, with 7 bases sitting between them. The CDR3 runs 14 residues. In DNA, the CDR3 is TGTGCCAGCAGCTTACAGGCGGCTAACTATGGCTACACCTTC. Its protein is CASSLQAANYGYTF. Looking up the rest from reference TRBV7-9 and TRBJ1-2 gives the full variable domain: DTGVSQNPRHKITKRGQNVTFRCDPISEHNRLYWYRQTLGQGPEFLTYFQNEAQLEKSRLLSDRFSAERPKGSFSTLEIQRTEQGDSAMYLCASSLQAANYGYTFGSGTRLTVV.

The V gene is TRBV7-9, the J gene TRBJ1-5; D unresolved. Germline lookup yields CDR1 SEHNR and CDR2 FQNEAQ (reference sequence). The CDR3 has 13 residues. Trimming took off 2 bases at V and 6 bases at J, with 8 bases between the two ends. The CDR3 DNA reads TGTGCCAGCAGCTTAATTGACACTCAGCCCCAGCATTTT. This codes for CASSLIDTQPQHF.

This clone was counted a single time. This rearrangement joins TRBV18 to TRBJ2-7; TRBD1 matches at 8 bases. The CDR3 runs 13 residues. After removal of 8 bases from V and 6 bases from J, the junction contained 9 bases not matched to a gene. Germline assignment: CDR1 KGHSH and CDR2 LQKENI. This chain's CDR3 is CASAQDRAAEQYF. The CDR3 DNA follows: TGTGCCAGCGCGCAGGACAGGGCTGCCGAGCAGTACTTC.

The J gene is TRBJ2-2, the V gene TRBV11-2, with no clear D. V dropped 7 bases and J dropped 7 bases, with 10 bases sitting between them. CDR3 size: 12 residues. The germline CDR1 and CDR2 sequences are SGHAT and FQNNGV. CDR3 coding DNA: TGTGCCAGCACCAGAGAGAACGGGGAGCTGTTTTTT. As protein: CASTRENGELFF.

The chain carries TRBV5-5 and TRBJ2-3, with 8 bases matching TRBD2. This CDR3 spans 17 amino acids. Germline loops: CDR1 SGHKS, CDR2 YYEKEE (reference sequence). V dropped 4 bases and J dropped 0; count of bases not matched to a gene: 10. CDR3 protein: CASSPTPGGPSTDTQYF. In nucleotides, the CDR3 is TGTGCCAGCAGCCCTACCCCGGGAGGGCCGAGCACAGATACGCAGTATTTT.

This chain joins TRBV9 and TRBJ2-2; either TRBD1 or TRBD2 may supply D (6 bases each). The V gene lost 5 bases and the J gene lost 4 bases, with 15 bases spanning the gap. Germline values: CDR1 SGDLS, CDR2 YYNGEE. The CDR3 covers 15 residues. Here the CDR3 reads CASREGVRGTGELFF. The CDR3 region has the DNA TGTGCCAGCAGGGAGGGGGTTCGTGGCACCGGGGAGCTGTTTTTT.

The genes are TRBV10-2 and TRBJ2-3; TRBD1 aligns across 7 bases. J was trimmed by 0 bases and V by 7 bases; bases with no gene match: 10. CDR3 length equals 16 residues. Germline V gene sequence: CDR1 WSHSY, CDR2 SAAADI. The CDR3 nucleotides are TGCGCCAGCACGGGACAGATTATGTCTAGCACAGATACGCAGTATTTT. This gives the protein CASTGQIMSSTDTQYF.

V and J are TRBV5-4 and TRBJ1-2; 7 bases map to TRBD1. V was clipped by 2 bases and J by 2 bases; unmatched bases: 6. From germline, CDR1 is SGHNT and CDR2 YYREEE (reference sequence). There are 15 residues in the CDR3. The CDR3 is CASSFPATGNYGYTF. DNA of the CDR3: TGTGCCAGCAGCTTTCCTGCGACAGGGAACTATGGCTACACCTTC.

The chain joins TRBV6-5 to TRBJ1-4; no definite D call. V was clipped by 0 bases and J by 8 bases, with 16 bases between them. Germline values: CDR1 MNHEY, CDR2 SVGAGI. The CDR3 length is 16 residues. This chain's CDR3 is CASSYSEVKGDEKLFF. The CDR3, as DNA: TGTGCCAGCAGTTACTCCGAGGTGAAGGGCGACGAAAAACTGTTTTTT.

The chain carries TRBV30 and TRBJ2-5, with D perhaps matching TRBD1 (6 bases). The CDR3 is 14 residues long. V was cut by 2 bases and J by 3 bases, with 13 bases left in between. CDR1 and CDR2 (germline): GTSNPN, SVGIG (reference sequence). The CDR3 DNA reads as TGTGCCTGGAGTAGACAGGTTCTAAAAGAGACCCAGTACTTC. The encoded protein is CAWSRQVLKETQYF.

About this clone: Other DNA sequences in the sample encode the same CDR3. The chain is built from TRBV18 and TRBJ1-6; 9 bases map to TRBD1. The CDR3 is 17 amino acids. CDR1 and CDR2 from the germline V gene are KGHSH and LQKENI. After removal of 2 bases from V and 2 bases from J, the junction contained 4 bases not matched to a gene. CDR3 coding DNA: TGTGCCAGCTCACCATCGACAGGGGGAACCTATAATTCACCCCTCCACTTT. Amino acids: CASSPSTGGTYNSPLHF.

V and J are TRBV11-1 and TRBJ2-1, with 8 nucleotides matching TRBD2. CDR1 is SGHAT, CDR2 FQDESV, per germline (reference sequence). The length of the CDR3 is 13 residues. J lost 8 bases, V lost 5 bases, and 5 bases had no gene match. CDR3 in amino acids: CASSTRTSYEQFF. The CDR3 DNA is TGTGCCAGCAGCACTAGGACTAGCTATGAGCAGTTCTTC.

This chain uses TRBV30 with TRBJ2-3, with 8 bases that match TRBD2. There are 13 residues in the CDR3. Trimming removed 6 bases from V and 7 bases from J; junction bases left unmatched: 9. From germline, CDR1 is GTSNPN and CDR2 SVGIG (reference sequence). The CDR3: CACSGGLANTQYF. The CDR3 coding sequence is TGTGCCTGTTCGGGAGGACTAGCTAATACGCAGTATTTT.

The chain joins TRBV5-8 to TRBJ2-5; the D is unclear. Trimming took 4 bases from V and 0 from J, leaving 4 bases between them. The germline V gene has CDR1 SGHTS and CDR2 YDEGEE. CDR3 length equals 12 residues. The CDR3 DNA follows: TGTGCCAGCAGCAAGTACCAAGAGACCCAGTACTTC. Translation gives CASSKYQETQYF.

This clone was observed once. J is TRBJ2-2 and V is TRBV2, with 7 bases matching TRBD1. The CDR3 contains 16 residues. Trimming cost V 5 bases and J 2 bases; bases outside gene matches: 8. In germline, CDR1 is SNHLY, CDR2 FYNNEI. The DNA of the CDR3 is TGTGCCAGCAGTAATACCGGGACAGCTAACACCGGGGAGCTGTTTTTT. This translates into CASSNTGTANTGELFF.

The J gene is TRBJ1-1, the V gene TRBV6-5; possible D gene TRBD1, 5 bases. The CDR3 length is 14 residues. Looked up from germline, CDR1 is MNHEY and CDR2 is SVGAGI. V shed 6 bases and J shed 1 base, with 12 bases lying between them. DNA for the CDR3: TGTGCCAGCAGAACGGGACCGACGAACACTGAAGCTTTCTTT. It is translated as CASRTGPTNTEAFF.

This rearrangement joins TRBV11-1 to TRBJ2-7; 11 nucleotides agree with TRBD1. This CDR3 is built from 15 residues. Unmatched junction bases numbered 0, after V lost 0 bases and J lost 2 bases. CDR1 is SGHAT and CDR2 is FQDESV in the germline V gene (reference sequence). The CDR3 DNA reads TGTGCCAGCAGCTTAGCGGGACAGGGGGCCTACGAGCAGTACTTC. As protein: CASSLAGQGAYEQYF.

In its sample, this clone was seen once. The chain links TRBV12-3 or TRBV12-4 to TRBJ2-1; 8 nucleotides align to TRBD1. This CDR3 is 13 amino acids long. The V segment lost 5 bases and the J segment 7 bases; nucleotides outside the gene matches: 4. CDR3 in amino acids: CASSTGQANEQFF. In nucleotides, the CDR3 is TGTGCCAGCAGTACGGGACAGGCAAATGAGCAGTTCTTC.

The V call is TRBV4-2, the J call TRBJ2-3; D not certain. CDR1 is LGHNA, CDR2 YNFKEQ, per germline. The CDR3 is 15 amino acids. Trimming stripped 4 bases from V and 4 bases from J, with 15 bases between. The CDR3 DNA is TGTGCCAGCAGCCTCATGGCTAGTCTGGCAGATACGCAGTATTTT. This translates into CASSLMASLADTQYF.

CDR3 region: CASSPPLIYGGTEAFF. In DNA, the CDR3 is TGTGCCAGCTCACCACCGCTCATCTACGGAGGAACTGAAGCTTTCTTT. The chain recombines TRBV18 with TRBJ1-1; D uncertain. V shed 0 bases and J shed 5 bases, with 16 bases lying between them. CDR1 and CDR2 from the germline V gene are KGHSH and LQKENI. This CDR3 comprises 16 residues.

This chain links TRBV25-1 with TRBJ1-1; D gene uncertain. CDR3 length equals 11 residues. Trimming took 7 bases from V and 7 from J, leaving 10 bases between them. Per the germline V gene, CDR1 is MGHDK and CDR2 is SYGVNS. The CDR3 coding sequence is TGTGCCAGCACCCACCTCCTTGAAGCTTTCTTT. Its translation is CASTHLLEAFF. The variable domain in full, with the rest retrieved from reference TRBV25-1 and TRBJ1-1, is EADIYQTPRYLVIGTGKKITLECSQTMGHDKMYWYQQDPGMELHLIHYSYGVNSTEKGDLSSESTVSRIRTEHFPLTLESARPSHTSQYLCASTHLLEAFFGQGTRLTVV.

V and J are TRBV6-2 or TRBV6-3 and TRBJ1-5, with D possibly TRBD1 on 5 matching bases. Germline-derived CDR1 and CDR2 are MNHEY and SVGEGT. The CDR3 runs to 15 residues. Between the trimmed V and J ends, which lost 2 bases and 5 bases, there was a span of 13 bases. The CDR3 reads CASSYARQGDQPQHF. The CDR3 nucleotides are TGTGCCAGCAGTTACGCAAGGCAGGGAGATCAGCCCCAGCATTTT.

The genes are TRBV6-2 or TRBV6-3 and TRBJ1-2; no firm D call. The CDR3 has 13 residues. CDR1 and CDR2 (germline): MNHEY, SVGEGT. Trimming cost V 3 bases and J 2 bases, with 7 bases left between them. DNA of the CDR3: TGTGCCAGCAGTTATCTCGCGAACTATGGCTACACCTTC. Protein product: CASSYLANYGYTF.

The rearrangement links TRBV6-5 to TRBJ2-7; perhaps D is TRBD1 or TRBD2 (5 bases each). V shed 6 bases and J shed 2 bases, with 14 bases lying between them. Germline V gene lookup returns CDR1 MNHEY and CDR2 SVGAGI. The CDR3 spans 14 residues. CDR3 loop: CASSLAGITYEQYF. The CDR3 coding sequence is TGTGCCAGCAGCCTAGCAGGGATTACCTACGAGCAGTACTTC.

The chain links TRBV19 to TRBJ1-2; no reliable D call. Germline V gene sequence: CDR1 LNHDA, CDR2 SQIVND (reference sequence). V dropped 3 bases and J dropped 6 bases, with 11 bases sitting between them. The CDR3 runs to 13 residues. CDR3 region: CASSIRSQHGYTF. The CDR3 DNA reads TGTGCCAGTAGTATCCGCAGTCAGCATGGCTACACCTTC. Based on the CDR3 plus reference TRBV19 and TRBJ1-2, the full variable domain is DGGITQSPKYLFRKEGQNVTLSCEQNLNHDAMYWYRQDPGQGLRLIYYSQIVNDFQKGDIAEGYSVSREKKESFPLTVTSAQKNPTAFYLCASSIRSQHGYTFGSGTRLTVV.